This note documents a single TCR beta chain sequence. Original data processing: The assay estimated nucleated cells by amplifying reference gene primers. The data were produced by immunoSEQ multiplex PCR, yet TCRdb's version contains in-frame clones alone and is incomplete. V, J and clone size are taken as reported in that table, and D and trimming were inferred from the DNA itself. Of approximately 390,000 clones listed, about 89% are singletons. Seattle patients were enrolled during active infection and followed longitudinally. The germline V and J ends were trimmed by 0 bases and 3 bases, with 7 bases remaining between them. The CDR3 covers 14 residues. Per the germline V gene, CDR1 is SGDLS and CDR2 is YYNGEE. The data are from a study of blood T cell repertoires in COVID-19. Study background: Acute and convalescent COVID-19 samples came from the United States, Italy and Spain. T cells, B-cell-depleted T cells, or PBMCs supplied cDNA or gDNA.

This TCR was recovered from an older woman with COVID-19, enrolled during active disease. The sequenced sample was peripheral blood. The V gene is TRBV9, the J gene TRBJ2-1; D gene ambiguous. The CDR3 DNA reads TGTGCCAGCAGCGTAGGGCACCTCTACAATGAGCAGTTCTTC. Protein: CASSVGHLYNEQFF.